The T cell receptor (beta chain) under discussion was sequenced for a study of blood T cell repertoires in COVID-19. Study information: The United States, Italy and Spain were the sources of the acute and convalescent COVID-19 samples. Sources were T cells, B-cell-depleted T cells, or PBMCs; the material itself was cDNA or gDNA.

In the source study's methods: It was from reference gene primer amplification that nucleated cell counts were estimated. Here immunoSEQ multiplex PCR was the method, and the copy in TCRdb shows in-frame clones only, minus some. V and J calls and clone size come straight from that table; D and trimming were deduced from the DNA. The data hold about 240,000 clones, with approximately 88% observed a single time. CDR1 is SGHDT and CDR2 is YYEEEE in the germline V gene. Trimming removed 0 bases from V and 10 bases from J; junction bases left unmatched: 5. This CDR3 comprises 15 residues. This TCR came from a woman aged 25-40 years with acute or convalescent COVID-19. V usage is TRBV5-6 and J usage is TRBJ2-1, with 12 bases that match TRBD2. The sequenced sample was peripheral blood. The CDR3 loop reads CASSLGLAGDGEQFF. DNA for the CDR3: TGTGCCAGCAGCTTGGGACTAGCGGGAGACGGGGAGCAGTTCTTC.